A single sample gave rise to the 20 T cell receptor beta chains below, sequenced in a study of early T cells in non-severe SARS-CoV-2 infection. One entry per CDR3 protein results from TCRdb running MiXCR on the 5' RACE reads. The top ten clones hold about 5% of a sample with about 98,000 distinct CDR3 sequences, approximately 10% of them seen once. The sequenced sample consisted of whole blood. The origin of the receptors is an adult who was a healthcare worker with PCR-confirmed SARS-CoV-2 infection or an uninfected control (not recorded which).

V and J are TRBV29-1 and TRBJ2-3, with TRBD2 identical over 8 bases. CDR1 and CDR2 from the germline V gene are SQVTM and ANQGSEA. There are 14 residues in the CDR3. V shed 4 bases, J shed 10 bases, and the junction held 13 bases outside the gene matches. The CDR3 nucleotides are TGCAGCGTTGTCCCCGGGACTAGTTCAATAGCGCAGTATTTT. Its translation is CSVVPGTSSIAQYF.

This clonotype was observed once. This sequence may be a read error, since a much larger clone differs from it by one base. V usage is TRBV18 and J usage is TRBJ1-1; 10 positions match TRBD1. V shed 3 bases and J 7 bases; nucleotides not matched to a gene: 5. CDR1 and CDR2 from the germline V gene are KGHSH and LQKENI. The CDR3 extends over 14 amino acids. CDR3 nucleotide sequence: TGTGCCAGCTCACCCGGACAGGGGGTGGATGAAGCTTTCTTT. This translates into CASSPGQGVDEAFF.

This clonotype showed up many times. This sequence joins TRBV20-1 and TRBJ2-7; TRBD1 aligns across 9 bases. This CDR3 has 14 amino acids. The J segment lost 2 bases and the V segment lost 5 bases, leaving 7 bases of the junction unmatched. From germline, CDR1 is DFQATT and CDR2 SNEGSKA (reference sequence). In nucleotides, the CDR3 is TGCAGTGCTTTTCCGGGACAGGGCGCCTACGAGCAGTACTTC. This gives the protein CSAFPGQGAYEQYF.

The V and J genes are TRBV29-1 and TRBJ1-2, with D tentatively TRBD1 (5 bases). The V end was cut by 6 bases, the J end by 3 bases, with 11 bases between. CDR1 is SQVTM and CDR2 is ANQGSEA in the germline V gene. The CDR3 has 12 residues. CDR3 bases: TGCAGCGTACCGGGACTAGACTATGGCTACACCTTC. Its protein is CSVPGLDYGYTF.

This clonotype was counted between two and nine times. CDR3 bases: TGTGCCAGCAGCGTAGGACTAGCGGGAGGCGGGTACAATGAGCAGTTCTTC. It specifies CASSVGLAGGGYNEQFF. This rearrangement joins TRBV9 to TRBJ2-1; 13 bases map to TRBD2. V shed 0 bases, J shed 4 bases, and the junction held 4 bases outside the gene matches. This CDR3 is built from 17 residues. CDR1 and CDR2 from the germline V gene are SGDLS and YYNGEE.

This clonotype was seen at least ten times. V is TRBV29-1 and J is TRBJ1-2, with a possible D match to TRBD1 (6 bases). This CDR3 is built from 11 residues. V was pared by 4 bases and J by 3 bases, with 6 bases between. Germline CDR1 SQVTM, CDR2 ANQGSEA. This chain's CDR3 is CSVGQDYGYTF. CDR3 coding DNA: TGCAGCGTTGGACAGGACTATGGCTACACCTTC.

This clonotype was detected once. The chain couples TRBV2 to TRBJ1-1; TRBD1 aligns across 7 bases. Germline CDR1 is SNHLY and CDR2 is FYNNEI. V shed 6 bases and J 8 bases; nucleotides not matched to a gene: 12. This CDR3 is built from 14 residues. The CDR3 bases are TGTGCCAGCAGCCTCCTAACTACGACAGGGGAAGCTTTCTTT. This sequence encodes CASSLLTTTGEAFF.

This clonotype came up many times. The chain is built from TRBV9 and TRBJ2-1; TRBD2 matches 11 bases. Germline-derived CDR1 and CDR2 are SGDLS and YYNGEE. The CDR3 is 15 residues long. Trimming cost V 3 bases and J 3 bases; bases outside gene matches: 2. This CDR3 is CASSATSGDYNEQFF. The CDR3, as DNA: TGTGCCAGCAGCGCGACTAGCGGGGACTACAATGAGCAGTTCTTC.

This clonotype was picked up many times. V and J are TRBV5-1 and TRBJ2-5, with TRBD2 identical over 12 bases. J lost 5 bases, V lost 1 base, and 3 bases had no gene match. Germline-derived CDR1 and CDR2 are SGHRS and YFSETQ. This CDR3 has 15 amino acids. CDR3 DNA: TGCGCCAGCAGCTTGCGCCTAGCGGGGGGGGAGACCCAGTACTTC. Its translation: CASSLRLAGGETQYF.

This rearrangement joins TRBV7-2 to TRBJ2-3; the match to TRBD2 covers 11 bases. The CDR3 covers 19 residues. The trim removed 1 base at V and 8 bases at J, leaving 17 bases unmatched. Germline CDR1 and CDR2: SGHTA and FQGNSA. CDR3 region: CASSLGGALAGGAPSTQYF. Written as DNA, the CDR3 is TGTGCCAGCAGCTTAGGTGGAGCGCTAGCGGGGGGCGCCCCCAGTACGCAGTATTTT.

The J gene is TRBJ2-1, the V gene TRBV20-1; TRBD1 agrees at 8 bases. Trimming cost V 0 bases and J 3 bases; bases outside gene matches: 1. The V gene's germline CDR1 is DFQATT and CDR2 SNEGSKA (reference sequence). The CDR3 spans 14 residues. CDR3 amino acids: CSARETGVYNEQFF. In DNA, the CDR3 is TGCAGTGCTAGAGAGACAGGGGTCTACAATGAGCAGTTCTTC.

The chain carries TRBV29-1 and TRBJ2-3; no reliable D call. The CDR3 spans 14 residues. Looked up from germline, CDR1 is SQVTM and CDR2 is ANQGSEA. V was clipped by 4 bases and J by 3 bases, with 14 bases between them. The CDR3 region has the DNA TGCAGCGTTGGTCAGGCGTGGGTTACAGATACGCAGTATTTT. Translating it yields CSVGQAWVTDTQYF.

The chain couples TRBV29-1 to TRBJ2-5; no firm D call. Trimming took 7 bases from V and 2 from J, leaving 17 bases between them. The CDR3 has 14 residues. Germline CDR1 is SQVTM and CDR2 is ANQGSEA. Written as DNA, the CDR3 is TGCAGCGCTGGGATTACGGCACCTCAAGAGACCCAGTACTTC. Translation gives CSAGITAPQETQYF.

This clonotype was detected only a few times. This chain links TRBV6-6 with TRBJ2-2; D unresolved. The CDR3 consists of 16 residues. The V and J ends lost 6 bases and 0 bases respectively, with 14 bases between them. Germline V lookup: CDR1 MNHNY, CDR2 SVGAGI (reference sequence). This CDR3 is CASRGPANSNTGELFF. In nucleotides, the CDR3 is TGTGCCAGCAGAGGACCGGCGAATTCGAACACCGGGGAGCTGTTTTTT.

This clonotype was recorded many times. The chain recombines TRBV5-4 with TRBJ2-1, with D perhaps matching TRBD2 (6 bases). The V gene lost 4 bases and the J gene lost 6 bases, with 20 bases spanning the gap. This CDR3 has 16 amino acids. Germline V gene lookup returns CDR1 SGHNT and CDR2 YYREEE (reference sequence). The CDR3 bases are TGTGCCAGCAGCCCACATAGCGGATCCCCGAGCAATGAGCAGTTCTTC. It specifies CASSPHSGSPSNEQFF.

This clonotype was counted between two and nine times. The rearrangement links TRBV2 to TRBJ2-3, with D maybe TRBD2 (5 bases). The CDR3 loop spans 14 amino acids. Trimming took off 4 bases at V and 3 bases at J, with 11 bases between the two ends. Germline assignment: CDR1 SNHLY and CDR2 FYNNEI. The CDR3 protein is CASSGAGATDTQYF. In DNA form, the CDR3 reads TGTGCCAGCAGTGGTGCGGGCGCGACAGATACGCAGTATTTT.

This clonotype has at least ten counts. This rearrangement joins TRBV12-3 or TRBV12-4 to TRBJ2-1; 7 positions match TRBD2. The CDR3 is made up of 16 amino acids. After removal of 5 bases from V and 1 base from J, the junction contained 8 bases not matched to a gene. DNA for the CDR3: TGTGCCAGCAGTCTCCTAAGTAGCGGGTCCTACAATGAGCAGTTCTTC. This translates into CASSLLSSGSYNEQFF.

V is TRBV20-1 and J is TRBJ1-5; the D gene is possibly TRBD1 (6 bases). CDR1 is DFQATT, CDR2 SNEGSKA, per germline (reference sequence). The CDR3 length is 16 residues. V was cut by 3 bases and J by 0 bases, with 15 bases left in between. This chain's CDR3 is CSASVGGRNSNQPQHF. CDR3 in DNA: TGCAGTGCTAGTGTGGGGGGCCGGAATAGCAATCAGCCCCAGCATTTT.

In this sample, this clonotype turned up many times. This CDR3 reads CASSQGTGELFF. The DNA for the CDR3 is TGTGCCAGCAGCCAGGGGACCGGGGAGCTGTTTTTT. J is TRBJ2-2 and V is TRBV6-2 or TRBV6-3, with D possibly being TRBD1 (6 bases). Looked up from germline, CDR1 is MNHEY and CDR2 is SVGEGT. CDR3 length: 12 amino acids. V was shortened by 6 bases and J by 5 bases, with 7 bases between the two germline ends.

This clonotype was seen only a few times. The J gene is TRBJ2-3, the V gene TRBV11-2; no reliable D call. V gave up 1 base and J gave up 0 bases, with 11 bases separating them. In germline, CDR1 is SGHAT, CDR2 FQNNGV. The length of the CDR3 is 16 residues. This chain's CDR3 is CASSLVGFTSTDTQYF. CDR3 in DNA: TGTGCCAGCAGCTTAGTAGGATTTACTAGCACAGATACGCAGTATTTT.